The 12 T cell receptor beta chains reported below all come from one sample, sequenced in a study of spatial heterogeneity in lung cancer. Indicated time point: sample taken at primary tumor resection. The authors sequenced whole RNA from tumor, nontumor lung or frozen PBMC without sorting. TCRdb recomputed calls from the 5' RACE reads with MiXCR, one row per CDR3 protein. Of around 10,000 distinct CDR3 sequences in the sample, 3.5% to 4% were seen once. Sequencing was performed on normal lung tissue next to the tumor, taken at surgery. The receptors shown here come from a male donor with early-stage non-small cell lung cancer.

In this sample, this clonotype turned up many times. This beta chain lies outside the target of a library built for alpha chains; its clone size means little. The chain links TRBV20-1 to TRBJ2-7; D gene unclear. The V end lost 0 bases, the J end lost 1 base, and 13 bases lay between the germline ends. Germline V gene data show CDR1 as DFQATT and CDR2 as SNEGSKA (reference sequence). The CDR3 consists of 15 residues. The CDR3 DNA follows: TGCAGTGCTAGAGATGTAAGGGTATCATCCTACGAGCAGTACTTC. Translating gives CSARDVRVSSYEQYF.

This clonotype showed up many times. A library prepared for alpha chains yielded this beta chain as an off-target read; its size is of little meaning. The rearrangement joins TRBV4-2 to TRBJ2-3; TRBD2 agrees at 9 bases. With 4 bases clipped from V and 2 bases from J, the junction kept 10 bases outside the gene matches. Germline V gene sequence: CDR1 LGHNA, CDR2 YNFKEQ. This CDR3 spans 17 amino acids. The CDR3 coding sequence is TGTGCCAGCAGCCTTGGGCTAGCGGGATCACTCACAGATACGCAGTATTTT. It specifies CASSLGLAGSLTDTQYF.

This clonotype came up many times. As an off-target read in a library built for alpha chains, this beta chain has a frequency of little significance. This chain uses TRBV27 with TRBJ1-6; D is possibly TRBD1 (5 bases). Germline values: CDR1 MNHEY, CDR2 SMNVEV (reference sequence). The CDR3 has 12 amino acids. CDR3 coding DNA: TGTGCTGGGGGATCGGATAATTCACCCCTCCACTTT. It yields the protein CAGGSDNSPLHF.

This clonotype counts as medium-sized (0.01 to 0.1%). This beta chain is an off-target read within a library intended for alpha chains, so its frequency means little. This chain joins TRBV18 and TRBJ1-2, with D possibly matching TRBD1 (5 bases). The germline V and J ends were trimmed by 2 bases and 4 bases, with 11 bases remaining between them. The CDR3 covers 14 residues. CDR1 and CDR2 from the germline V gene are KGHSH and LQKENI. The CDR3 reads CASSPGKGIYGYTF. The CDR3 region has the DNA TGTGCCAGCTCACCAGGGAAGGGGATCTATGGCTACACCTTC.

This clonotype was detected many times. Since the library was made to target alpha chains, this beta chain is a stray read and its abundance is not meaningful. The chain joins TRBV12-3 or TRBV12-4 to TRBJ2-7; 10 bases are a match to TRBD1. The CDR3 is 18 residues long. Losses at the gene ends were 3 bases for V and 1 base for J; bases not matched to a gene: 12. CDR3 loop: CASSFSQGRTGGSYEQYF. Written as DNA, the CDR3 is TGTGCCAGCAGTTTCTCCCAGGGGCGGACAGGGGGTTCCTACGAGCAGTACTTC.

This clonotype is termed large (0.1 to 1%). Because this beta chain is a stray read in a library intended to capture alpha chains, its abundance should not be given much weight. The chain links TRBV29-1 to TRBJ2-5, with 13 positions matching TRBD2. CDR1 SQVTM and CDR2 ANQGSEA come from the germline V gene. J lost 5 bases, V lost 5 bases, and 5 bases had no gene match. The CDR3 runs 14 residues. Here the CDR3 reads CSVWTSGSQETQYF. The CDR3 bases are TGCAGCGTTTGGACTAGCGGGAGTCAGGAGACCCAGTACTTC.

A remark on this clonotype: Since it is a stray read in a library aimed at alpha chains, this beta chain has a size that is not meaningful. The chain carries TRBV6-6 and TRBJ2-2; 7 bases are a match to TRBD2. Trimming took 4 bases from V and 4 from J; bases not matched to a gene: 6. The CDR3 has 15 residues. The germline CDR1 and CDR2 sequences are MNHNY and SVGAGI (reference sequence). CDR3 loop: CASSFTSVGTGELFF. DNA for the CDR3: TGTGCCAGCAGTTTTACTAGCGTTGGCACCGGGGAGCTGTTTTTT.

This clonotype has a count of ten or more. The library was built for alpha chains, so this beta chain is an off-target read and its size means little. The CDR3 DNA is TGTGCCAGCAGTGAAGCCCGCCTCAGATCAATGAACACTGAAGCTTTCTTT. Protein product: CASSEARLRSMNTEAFF. V and J are TRBV6-1 and TRBJ1-1; D unclear. The length of the CDR3 is 17 residues. Germline V gene data show CDR1 as MNHNS and CDR2 as SASEGT. V lost 0 bases to trimming and J lost 0 bases, with 14 bases between them.

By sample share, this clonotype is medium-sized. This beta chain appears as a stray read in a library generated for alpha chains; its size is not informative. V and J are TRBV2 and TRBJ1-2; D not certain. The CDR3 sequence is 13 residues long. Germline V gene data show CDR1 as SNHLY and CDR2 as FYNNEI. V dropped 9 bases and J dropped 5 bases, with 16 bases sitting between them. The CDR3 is CASQKFRDYGYTF. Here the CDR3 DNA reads TGTGCCAGTCAGAAGTTCCGGGATTATGGCTACACCTTC.

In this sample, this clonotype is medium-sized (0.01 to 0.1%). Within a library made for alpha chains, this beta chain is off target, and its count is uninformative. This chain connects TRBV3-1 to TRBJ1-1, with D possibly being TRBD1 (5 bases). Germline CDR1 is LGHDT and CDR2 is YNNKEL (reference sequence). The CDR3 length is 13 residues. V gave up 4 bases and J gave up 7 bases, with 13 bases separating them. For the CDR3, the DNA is TGTGCCAGCAGCCCCCGGGGGAGAGGTGAAGCTTTCTTT. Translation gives CASSPRGRGEAFF.

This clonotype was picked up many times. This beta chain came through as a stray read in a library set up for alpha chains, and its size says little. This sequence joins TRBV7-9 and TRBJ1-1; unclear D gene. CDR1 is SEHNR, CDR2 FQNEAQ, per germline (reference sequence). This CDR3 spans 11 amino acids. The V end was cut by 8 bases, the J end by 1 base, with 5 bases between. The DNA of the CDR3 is TGTGCCAGCGCGCGGAACACTGAAGCTTTCTTT. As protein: CASARNTEAFF. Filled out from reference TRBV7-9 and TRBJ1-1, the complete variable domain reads DTGVSQNPRHKITKRGQNVTFRCDPISEHNRLYWYRQTLGQGPEFLTYFQNEAQLEKSRLLSDRFSAERPKGSFSTLEIQRTEQGDSAMYLCASARNTEAFFGQGTRLTVV.

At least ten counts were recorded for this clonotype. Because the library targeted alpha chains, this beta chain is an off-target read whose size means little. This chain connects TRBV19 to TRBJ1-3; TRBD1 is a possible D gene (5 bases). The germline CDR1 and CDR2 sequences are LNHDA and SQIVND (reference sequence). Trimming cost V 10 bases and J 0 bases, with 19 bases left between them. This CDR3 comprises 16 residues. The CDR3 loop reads CATQGTDVSSGNTIYF. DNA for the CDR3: TGTGCCACCCAGGGCACGGACGTAAGCTCTGGAAACACCATATATTTT.